The 28 T cell receptor beta chains listed next were all sequenced from one sample in a study of naive and memory T cell subsets. Two oligonucleotides, mixed equimolar, formed the beta constant-region primer covering TRBC1 and TRBC2. Each CDR3 protein is one row after TCRdb ran MiXCR on the UMI-ligation and nested PCR reads. The sample includes 75,000 to 85,000 distinct CDR3 sequences, around 13% of them seen just once. Sequenced: central memory CD4+ T cells from blood. These receptor sequences come from a human donor in good health.

This clonotype has a handful of counts. The J gene is TRBJ2-1, the V gene TRBV5-1; 9 nucleotides agree with TRBD2. Germline assignment: CDR1 SGHRS and CDR2 YFSETQ. This CDR3 has 15 amino acids. After removal of 4 bases from V and 7 bases from J, the junction contained 9 bases not matched to a gene. The CDR3, as DNA: TGCGCCAGCAGCCCCTTTAGCGGGAGAGGGAATGAGCAGTTCTTC. The encoded protein is CASSPFSGRGNEQFF.

The chain joins TRBV12-3 or TRBV12-4 to TRBJ2-5; 7 nucleotides agree with TRBD2. J was trimmed by 5 bases and V by 0 bases; bases with no gene match: 3. CDR3 length equals 14 residues. CDR3 nucleotide sequence: TGTGCCAGCAGTTTAGCGGGAGGGAGGGAGACCCAGTACTTC. Protein sequence: CASSLAGGRETQYF.

The table lists this clonotype with many counts. The chain employs TRBV20-1 and TRBJ2-7; 7 nucleotides align to TRBD1. CDR1 is DFQATT and CDR2 is SNEGSKA in the germline V gene (reference sequence). J was trimmed by 7 bases and V by 0 bases; bases with no gene match: 12. The CDR3 runs to 15 residues. CDR3 sequence: CSARDPGQKLGEQYF. The CDR3 nucleotides read TGCAGTGCTAGAGATCCGGGACAGAAATTGGGGGAGCAGTACTTC.

J is TRBJ2-1 and V is TRBV5-4; possibly TRBD2 for D (8 bases). This CDR3 is 17 amino acids long. CDR1 is SGHNT and CDR2 is YYREEE in the germline V gene (reference sequence). With 0 bases removed from V and 3 bases from J, the gap between germline ends came to 16 bases. CDR3 nucleotides: TGTGCCAGCAGCTTGGGACAGGGCAGCGGGAGCTACAATGAGCAGTTCTTC. Translated, it gives CASSLGQGSGSYNEQFF.

The chain has TRBV9 and TRBJ2-1, with 13 positions matching TRBD2. The germline CDR1 and CDR2 sequences are SGDLS and YYNGEE. The CDR3 loop spans 17 amino acids. V trimming: 4 bases; J trimming: 1 base; junction bases outside the gene matches: 5. CDR3 nucleotide sequence: TGTGCCAGCAGCCCCCGGACTAGCGGGAGATCCTACAATGAGCAGTTCTTC. This codes for CASSPRTSGRSYNEQFF.

The V gene is TRBV29-1, the J gene TRBJ2-1; TRBD1 is a possible D gene (7 bases). This CDR3 is built from 12 residues. Germline lookup yields CDR1 SQVTM and CDR2 ANQGSEA. V dropped 7 bases and J dropped 9 bases, with 16 bases sitting between them. CDR3 sequence reads: CSGGDRGPEQFF. Written as DNA, the CDR3 is TGCAGCGGGGGGGACAGAGGTCCTGAGCAGTTCTTC.

This clonotype has ten or more counts. This chain links TRBV20-1 with TRBJ2-1; D gene uncertain. This CDR3 comprises 14 residues. The germline gives CDR1 DFQATT, CDR2 SNEGSKA (reference sequence). With 3 bases removed from V and 0 bases from J, the gap between germline ends came to 9 bases. CDR3 bases: TGCAGTGCTAGGGACCCAAGCTCCTACAATGAGCAGTTCTTC. Protein sequence: CSARDPSSYNEQFF.

The gene calls are TRBV5-1 and TRBJ2-5; D gene uncertain. The germline V and J ends were trimmed by 0 bases and 2 bases, with 14 bases remaining between them. The CDR3 extends over 16 amino acids. Germline V lookup: CDR1 SGHRS, CDR2 YFSETQ. CDR3 residues: CASSLGGSGHQETQYF. CDR3 nucleotides: TGCGCCAGCAGCTTGGGCGGATCAGGTCATCAAGAGACCCAGTACTTC. Full variable domain (outside the CDR3, taken from reference TRBV5-1 and TRBJ2-5): KAGVTQTPRYLIKTRGQQVTLSCSPISGHRSVSWYQQTPGQGLQFLFEYFSETQRNKGNFPGRFSGRQFSNSRSEMNVSTLELGDSALYLCASSLGGSGHQETQYFGPGTRLLVL.

The rearrangement links TRBV9 to TRBJ2-1; 10 bases fit TRBD2. Germline loops: CDR1 SGDLS, CDR2 YYNGEE. Germline trimming cut 3 bases from V and 10 bases from J; bases unmatched to any gene: 7. The CDR3 is made up of 14 amino acids. As DNA, the CDR3 is TGTGCCAGCAGCGCATCCGGGACTAGCGCAGAGCAGTTCTTC. It is translated as CASSASGTSAEQFF.

This clonotype turned up a few times. The chain carries TRBV7-2 and TRBJ2-5; 12 positions match TRBD2. Germline CDR1 is SGHTA and CDR2 is FQGNSA. Trimming at V came to 6 bases and at J to 2 bases, leaving 7 bases not matched to a gene. This CDR3 spans 16 amino acids. This CDR3 is CASRNGLAGKQETQYF. CDR3 nucleotide sequence: TGTGCCAGCAGAAACGGACTAGCGGGAAAACAAGAGACCCAGTACTTC. Full variable domain (rest looked up from reference TRBV7-2 and TRBJ2-5): GAGVSQSPSNKVTEKGKDVELRCDPISGHTALYWYRQSLGQGLEFLIYFQGNSAPDKSGLPSDRFSAERTGGSVSTLTIQRTQQEDSAVYLCASRNGLAGKQETQYFGPGTRLLVL.

This clonotype was seen more than once but under ten times. This sequence joins TRBV11-2 and TRBJ2-1; TRBD2 agrees at 10 bases. The CDR3 sequence is 16 residues long. The ends lost 5 bases at V and 8 bases at J; junction bases unmatched: 12. CDR1 is SGHAT and CDR2 is FQNNGV in the germline V gene. CDR3 region: CASSPLKREGQYEQFF. The CDR3 bases are TGTGCCAGCAGCCCCCTTAAGCGGGAGGGCCAGTATGAGCAGTTCTTC.

This clonotype was seen at least ten times. The genes are TRBV5-6 and TRBJ2-3, with D possibly being TRBD2 (5 bases). The V and J ends lost 3 bases and 5 bases respectively, with 7 bases between them. CDR1 SGHDT and CDR2 YYEEEE come from the germline V gene. This CDR3 region has 12 residues. Written as DNA, the CDR3 is TGTGCCAGCAGCTCCGGACTAGATACGCAGTATTTT. It yields the protein CASSSGLDTQYF.

The chain employs TRBV7-2 and TRBJ1-1; D is unresolved. V dropped 3 bases and J dropped 5 bases, with 7 bases sitting between them. CDR1 is SGHTA and CDR2 is FQGNSA in the germline V gene. The CDR3 length is 12 residues. CDR3 in DNA: TGTGCCAGCAGCTTCTTCCGGACTGAAGCTTTCTTT. Its protein is CASSFFRTEAFF.

This clonotype was seen at least ten times. The rearrangement uses TRBV20-1 and TRBJ2-1, with unresolved D. The V gene lost 4 bases and the J gene lost 0 bases, with 7 bases spanning the gap. There are 13 residues in the CDR3. The V gene's germline CDR1 is DFQATT and CDR2 SNEGSKA (reference sequence). CDR3 loop: CSANPSSYNEQFF. CDR3 DNA sequence: TGCAGTGCTAACCCCAGCTCCTACAATGAGCAGTTCTTC.

The chain couples TRBV4-3 to TRBJ2-1; D remains ambiguous. The germline gives CDR1 LGHNA, CDR2 YSLEER. The CDR3 length is 14 residues. V was pared by 0 bases and J by 9 bases, with 12 bases between. CDR3 residues: CASSQEKERTEQFF. CDR3 nucleotides: TGCGCCAGCAGCCAAGAGAAAGAACGGACTGAGCAGTTCTTC.

The sample holds many counts of this clonotype. The chain employs TRBV6-5 and TRBJ2-7; D might be TRBD2 (5 bases). The CDR3 has 16 residues. Trimming cost V 0 bases and J 2 bases, with 14 bases left between them. The germline gives CDR1 MNHEY, CDR2 SVGAGI. Written as DNA, the CDR3 is TGTGCCAGCAGTTACTCAATCCCTGGAGGCGCCTACGAGCAGTACTTC. Translating gives CASSYSIPGGAYEQYF.

This clonotype was counted at least ten times. V is TRBV12-3 or TRBV12-4 and J is TRBJ2-7, with D hard to call. V was cut by 6 bases and J by 4 bases, with 13 bases left in between. The CDR3 runs to 13 residues. CDR3 sequence reads: CASSSPEKYEQYF. In nucleotides, the CDR3 is TGTGCCAGCAGCTCCCCAGAGAAATACGAGCAGTACTTC.

The V call is TRBV13, the J call TRBJ2-7, with D maybe TRBD2 (6 bases). Germline V gene sequence: CDR1 PRHDT, CDR2 FYEKMQ (reference sequence). Trimming left V 2 bases short and J 4 bases short, with 9 bases between. The CDR3 extends over 13 amino acids. CDR3: CASSLKLAYEQYF. CDR3 nucleotide sequence: TGTGCCAGCAGCTTAAAGCTAGCGTACGAGCAGTACTTC.

V usage is TRBV7-2 and J usage is TRBJ2-5; no definite D call. Trimming cost V 5 bases and J 9 bases, with 10 bases left between them. The CDR3 totals 11 residues. From germline, CDR1 is SGHTA and CDR2 FQGNSA. CDR3 amino acids: CASSRGNSQYF. CDR3 sequence (DNA): TGTGCCAGCAGCCGCGGTAACTCCCAGTACTTC.

This clonotype was found a few times. The chain joins TRBV6-1 to TRBJ2-1, with TRBD2 matching over 13 bases. CDR1 MNHNS and CDR2 SASEGT come from the germline V gene. Unmatched junction bases numbered 2, after V lost 6 bases and J lost 0 bases. The CDR3 has 16 amino acids. The DNA for the CDR3 is TGTGCCAGCAGGGGACTAGCGGGAAGCTCCTACAATGAGCAGTTCTTC. Translating gives CASRGLAGSSYNEQFF.

Here the CDR3 reads CASSRDNYNSPLHF. CDR3 DNA: TGTGCCAGCAGCCGGGACAACTATAATTCACCCCTCCACTTT. V and J are TRBV7-9 and TRBJ1-6, with D perhaps TRBD1 (6 bases). V shed 5 bases and J shed 3 bases, with 8 bases lying between them. Germline V gene sequence: CDR1 SEHNR, CDR2 FQNEAQ (reference sequence). CDR3 size: 14 residues.

In this sample, this clonotype turned up many times. The rearrangement uses TRBV2 and TRBJ2-1; D possibly corresponds to TRBD2 (6 bases). The CDR3 has 13 residues. V shed 6 bases and J shed 7 bases, with 13 bases lying between them. CDR1 SNHLY and CDR2 FYNNEI come from the germline V gene. CDR3 nucleotides: TGTGCCAGCAGCGCGGGATGGTCGAATGAGCAGTTCTTC. This gives the protein CASSAGWSNEQFF.

A few counts support this clonotype. V and J are TRBV20-1 and TRBJ2-3; D ambiguous. This CDR3 spans 14 amino acids. Trimming took 0 bases from V and 7 from J, leaving 14 bases between them. The germline V gene has CDR1 DFQATT and CDR2 SNEGSKA (reference sequence). The CDR3 spells CSARDLGRQYTQYF. DNA of the CDR3: TGCAGTGCTAGAGACCTGGGCCGGCAGTATACGCAGTATTTT.

This clonotype was seen at least ten times. The chain links TRBV29-1 to TRBJ2-7, with unresolved D. The CDR3 loop spans 10 amino acids. Trimming pared 4 bases from V and 6 bases from J, leaving 7 bases between. Germline values: CDR1 SQVTM, CDR2 ANQGSEA. The DNA for the CDR3 is TGCAGCGTTGGGGATTTCGAGCAGTACTTC. Translating it yields CSVGDFEQYF.

By share, this clonotype counts as medium-sized. V gene TRBV24-1 combines with J gene TRBJ2-1; 9 nucleotides align to TRBD2. The CDR3 totals 15 residues. The ends lost 3 bases at V and 7 bases at J; junction bases unmatched: 6. Germline CDR1 KGHDR, CDR2 SFDVKD. The CDR3 loop is CATSDTSGLHNEQFF. The CDR3 DNA sequence: TGTGCCACCAGTGATACTAGCGGGCTCCATAATGAGCAGTTCTTC.

V usage is TRBV18 and J usage is TRBJ1-4, with D hard to call. The V gene lost 7 bases and the J gene lost 5 bases, with 17 bases spanning the gap. The CDR3 contains 15 residues. The V gene's germline CDR1 is KGHSH and CDR2 LQKENI. The CDR3 DNA reads as TGTGCCAGCTTCCCCAATCCATCTGACAATGAAAAACTGTTTTTT. Protein: CASFPNPSDNEKLFF. The entire variable domain, with the rest obtained from reference TRBV18 and TRBJ1-4, is as follows: NAGVMQNPRHLVRRRGQEARLRCSPMKGHSHVYWYRQLPEEGLKFMVYLQKENIIDESGMPKERFSAEFPKEGPSILRIQQVVRGDSAAYFCASFPNPSDNEKLFFGSGTQLSVL.

This clonotype has just a few counts. The V and J genes are TRBV27 and TRBJ1-5; 10 bases are a match to TRBD1. This CDR3 contains 14 residues. The germline gives CDR1 MNHEY, CDR2 SMNVEV (reference sequence). V shed 5 bases and J 6 bases; nucleotides not matched to a gene: 4. CDR3 sequence (DNA): TGTGCCAGCAGTAGACAGGGGGCACGTCAGCCCCAGCATTTT. Translation gives CASSRQGARQPQHF.

The V and J genes are TRBV5-4 and TRBJ1-1, with a possible D match to TRBD1 (5 bases). V gave up 4 bases and J gave up 4 bases, with 20 bases separating them. The CDR3 has 16 residues. Germline V gene data show CDR1 as SGHNT and CDR2 as YYREEE (reference sequence). In DNA, the CDR3 is TGTGCCAGCAGCCCAAGGGCCGGGGCTTTTCGCACTGAAGCTTTCTTT. As protein: CASSPRAGAFRTEAFF.